These T cell receptor beta chains were read from a single sample in a study of CD8+ T cells in alopecia areata. The method was immunoSEQ multiplex PCR; TCRdb's version includes in-frame clones alone and lacks a portion of them. Among around 36,000 clones listed, around half were seen once. The sequenced sample consisted of CD4+ Tregs sorted from blood. The receptors originated from a human donor with alopecia areata. Both conserved end residues are part of each CDR3. The D gene is left open where the match is weak. Clone size is not always given. Where it is, it says once, few, many or a class for expanded clones.

.	.	TRBV7-9	TRBJ1-3	CASSFLDPGNTIYF	TGTGCCAGCAGCTTCCTCGACCCTGGAAACACCATATATTTT
once	.	TRBV12-5	TRBJ2-3	CASGFPTDTQYF	TGTGCTAGTGGTTTCCCGACAGATACGCAGTATTTT
.	.	TRBV7-2	TRBJ2-7	CASSLAVRDEQYF	TGTGCCAGCAGCTTAGCTGTCAGGGACGAGCAGTACTTC
.	.	TRBV2	TRBJ1-1	CASSELNIGGPPRENLGAFF	TGTGCCAGCAGTGAATTAAACATCGGGGGCCCCCCCAGGGAGAATTTGGGAGCTTTCTTT
.	.	TRBV28	TRBJ1-2	CASGYGYTF	TGCGCCTCGGGGTATGGCTACACCTTC
.	.	TRBV28	TRBJ1-2	CASSLYAPAKNYGYTF	TGTGCCAGCAGTTTATATGCCCCAGCTAAGAACTATGGCTACACCTTC
.	.	TRBV2	TRBJ1-6	CASSGRRENSPLHF	TGTGCCAGCAGTGGAAGGAGGGAGAATTCACCCCTCCACTTT
.	TRBD1	TRBV7-9	TRBJ2-1	CASSRRGHVNEQFF	TGTGCCAGCAGCCGCAGGGGGCACGTCAATGAGCAGTTCTTC
few	.	TRBV5-1	TRBJ2-5	CASSPWAGRQETQYF	TGCGCCAGCAGCCCGTGGGCAGGCCGCCAAGAGACCCAGTACTTC
.	TRBD2	TRBV29-1	TRBJ2-5	CSVYALAGRSQETQYF	TGCAGCGTTTATGCACTAGCGGGGCGGTCCCAAGAGACCCAGTACTTC
.	.	TRBV5-1	TRBJ2-3	CASSFRASQGDTQYF	TGCGCCAGCAGCTTCCGGGCCTCCCAAGGGGATACGCAGTATTTT
.	.	TRBV7-3	TRBJ1-1	CASSPGGAPGSEAFF	TGTGCCAGCAGCCCCGGCGGTGCCCCGGGGTCTGAAGCTTTCTTT